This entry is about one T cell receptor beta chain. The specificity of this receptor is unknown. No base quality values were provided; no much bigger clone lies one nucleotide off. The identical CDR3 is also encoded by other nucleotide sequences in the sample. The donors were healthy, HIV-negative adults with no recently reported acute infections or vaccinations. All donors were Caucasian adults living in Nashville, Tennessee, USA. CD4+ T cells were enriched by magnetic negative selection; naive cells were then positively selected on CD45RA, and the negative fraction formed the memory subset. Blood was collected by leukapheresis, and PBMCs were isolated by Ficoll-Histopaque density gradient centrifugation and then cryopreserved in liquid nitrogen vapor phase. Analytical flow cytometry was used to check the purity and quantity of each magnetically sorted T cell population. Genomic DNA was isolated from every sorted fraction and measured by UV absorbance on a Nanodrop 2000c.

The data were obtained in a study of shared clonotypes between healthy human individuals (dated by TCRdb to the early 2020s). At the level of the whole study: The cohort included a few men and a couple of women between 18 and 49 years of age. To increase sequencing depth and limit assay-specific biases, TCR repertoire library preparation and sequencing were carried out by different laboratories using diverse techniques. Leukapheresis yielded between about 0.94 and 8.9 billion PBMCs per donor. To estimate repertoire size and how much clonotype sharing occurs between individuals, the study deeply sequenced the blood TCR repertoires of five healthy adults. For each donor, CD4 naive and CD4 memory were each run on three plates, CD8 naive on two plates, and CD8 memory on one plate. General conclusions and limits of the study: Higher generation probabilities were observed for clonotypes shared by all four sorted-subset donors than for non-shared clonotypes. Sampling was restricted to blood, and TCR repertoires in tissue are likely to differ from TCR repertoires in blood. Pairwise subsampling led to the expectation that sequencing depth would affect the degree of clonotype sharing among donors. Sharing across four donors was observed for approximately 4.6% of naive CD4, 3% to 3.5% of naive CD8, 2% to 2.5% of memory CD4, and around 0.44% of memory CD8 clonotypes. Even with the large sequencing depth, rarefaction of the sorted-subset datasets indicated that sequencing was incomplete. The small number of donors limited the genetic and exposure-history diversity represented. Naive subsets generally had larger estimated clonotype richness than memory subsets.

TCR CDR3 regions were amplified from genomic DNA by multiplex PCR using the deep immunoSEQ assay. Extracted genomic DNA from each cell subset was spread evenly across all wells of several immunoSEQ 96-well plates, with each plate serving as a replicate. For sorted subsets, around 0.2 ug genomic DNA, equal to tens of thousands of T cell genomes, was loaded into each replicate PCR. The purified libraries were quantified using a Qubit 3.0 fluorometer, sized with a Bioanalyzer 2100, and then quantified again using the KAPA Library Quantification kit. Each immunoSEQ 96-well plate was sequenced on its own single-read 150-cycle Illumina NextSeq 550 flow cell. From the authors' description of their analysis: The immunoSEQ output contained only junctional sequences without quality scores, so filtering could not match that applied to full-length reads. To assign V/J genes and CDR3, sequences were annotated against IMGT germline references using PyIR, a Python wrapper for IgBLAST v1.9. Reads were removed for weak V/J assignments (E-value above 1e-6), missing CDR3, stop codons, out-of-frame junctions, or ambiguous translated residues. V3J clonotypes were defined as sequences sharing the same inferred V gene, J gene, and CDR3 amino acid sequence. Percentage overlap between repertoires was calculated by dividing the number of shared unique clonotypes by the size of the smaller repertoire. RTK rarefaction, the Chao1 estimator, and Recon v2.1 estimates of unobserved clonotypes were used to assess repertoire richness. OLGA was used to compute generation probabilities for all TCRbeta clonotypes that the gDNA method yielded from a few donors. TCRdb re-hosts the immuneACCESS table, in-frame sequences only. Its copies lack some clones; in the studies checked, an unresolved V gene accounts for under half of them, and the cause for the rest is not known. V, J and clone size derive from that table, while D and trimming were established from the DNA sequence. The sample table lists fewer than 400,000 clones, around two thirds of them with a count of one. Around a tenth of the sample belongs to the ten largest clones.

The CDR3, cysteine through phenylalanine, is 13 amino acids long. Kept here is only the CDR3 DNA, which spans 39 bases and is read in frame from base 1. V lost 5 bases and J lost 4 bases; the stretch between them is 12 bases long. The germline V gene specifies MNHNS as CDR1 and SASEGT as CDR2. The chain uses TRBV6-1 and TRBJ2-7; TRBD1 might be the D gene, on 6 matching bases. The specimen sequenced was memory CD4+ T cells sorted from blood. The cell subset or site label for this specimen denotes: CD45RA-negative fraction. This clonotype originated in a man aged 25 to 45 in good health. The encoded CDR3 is CASSSQQGYEQYF. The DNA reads TGTGCCAGCAGTTCCCAACAGGGTTACGAGCAGTACTTC.